The T cell receptor (beta chain) described here comes from a study of cytomegalovirus exposure and HLA in healthy donors. Study results and limitations: Per a prior analysis, the majority of TCR beta V segments were productive roughly 87% or roughly 30% of the time. With later analysis, a missense DCLRE1C variant became linked to TCR beta V- and J-gene trimming. The authors later found TCR association rates varying by HLA locus, with DRB1 most and HLA-C fewest.

Researchers ran the PCR with 60 Vbeta and 13 Jbeta primers. Repertoires were generated with immunoSEQ multiplex PCR, while TCRdb's copy carries only in-frame clones and drops some. The table lists about 57,000 clones, around 80% of them singletons. Concerning this clone itself: Its antigen is unknown.

This CDR3 is built from 15 residues. The V gene end was trimmed by 6 bases and the J gene end by 2 bases; junction bases not matched to a gene: 3. Looked up from germline, CDR1 is MNHEY and CDR2 is SVGAGI. The specimen was PBMCs. This chain joins TRBV6-5 and TRBJ2-7, with 14 bases fitting TRBD2. This TCR was sampled from a male donor in good health and CMV-seronegative. For the CDR3, the DNA is TGTGCCAGCAGCACGACTAGCGGGGGGGCCTACGAGCAGTACTTC. It codes for CASSTTSGGAYEQYF.